Given below is one T cell receptor (beta chain) in context. Its cognate antigen is unknown. One end of the junction fails to match germline, which may point to a read error. This entry belongs to a study of cytomegalovirus exposure and HLA in healthy donors. Overall study: Of 350 to 400 genotyped donors, roughly 80% grouped in the Caucasian-associated ancestry cluster. Study results and limitations: Fewer N-insertions (relative to the roughly 610-donor mean) were reportedly seen in an Asian-associated ancestry cluster in a later analysis. Trimming of TCR beta V- and J-genes showed a link, identified in a later analysis, to a missense DCLRE1C variant.

CDR1 and CDR2 (germline): SSHAT, FNYEAQ (reference sequence). This CDR3 has 18 residues. Use of 60 Vbeta and 13 Jbeta primers characterized the PCR. Assay used: immunoSEQ multiplex PCR; TCRdb lists only in-frame clones, some missing. The sample includes more than 150,000 clones, roughly 90% of them seen just once. The sequencing input was PBMCs. The sequence came from a girl under three years old in good health and CMV-seronegative. The chain uses TRBV7-7 and TRBJ1-3, with 11 positions matching TRBD1. CDR3 sequence reads: CASSLRDRGDDSGNTIYF. DNA for the CDR3: TGTGCTAGCAGCCTAAGGGACAGGGGGGACGACTCTGGAAACACCATATATTTT. Drawing the rest from reference TRBV7-7 and TRBJ1-3, the complete variable domain is GAGVSQSPRYKVTKRGQDVTLRCDPISSHATLYWYQQALGQGPEFLTYFNYEAQPDKSGLPSDRFSAERPEGSISTLTIQRTEQRDSAMYRCASSLRDRGDDSGNTIYFGEGSWLTVV.